The 4 T cell receptor beta chains presented below share a single source sample, sequenced in a study of blood T cell repertoires in COVID-19. Generated by immunoSEQ multiplex PCR, the TCRdb table keeps only in-frame clones and is missing some. The data contain around 100,000 clones, roughly 79% of them singletons. The sequenced material came from peripheral blood. The receptors stem from a woman in her 70s with acute or convalescent COVID-19.

This chain links TRBV2 with TRBJ1-1; perhaps TRBD1 as D (6 bases). The CDR3 extends over 15 amino acids. Trimming took off 4 bases at V and 4 bases at J, with 16 bases between the two ends. Germline-derived CDR1 and CDR2 are SNHLY and FYNNEI. The CDR3 DNA follows: TGTGCCAGCAGTGGAGAGACAGGTCGTGCCACTGAAGCTTTCTTT. Protein product: CASSGETGRATEAFF.

In DNA form, the CDR3 reads TGTGCCATCAGTGATGGACAGGCAAGCACAGATACGCAGTATTTT. This sequence encodes CAISDGQASTDTQYF. The rearrangement links TRBV10-3 to TRBJ2-3, with 7 bases identical to TRBD1. Germline CDR1 ENHRY, CDR2 SYGVKD. J was trimmed by 0 bases and V by 3 bases; bases with no gene match: 3. The CDR3 has 15 residues.

This sequence joins TRBV7-9 and TRBJ1-2, with D perhaps matching TRBD1 (6 bases). The germline V and J ends were trimmed by 2 bases and 4 bases, with 11 bases remaining between them. This CDR3 comprises 14 residues. CDR1 and CDR2 (germline): SEHNR, FQNEAQ (reference sequence). The CDR3 DNA reads TGTGCCAGCAGCTTACCAGGGGCCGCCTATGGCTACACCTTC. It codes for CASSLPGAAYGYTF.

This clone has just one count. The rearrangement links TRBV19 to TRBJ1-5, with D perhaps matching TRBD1 (6 bases). The CDR3 length is 17 residues. Trimming took off 7 bases at V and 4 bases at J, with 23 bases between the two ends. Looked up from germline, CDR1 is LNHDA and CDR2 is SQIVND (reference sequence). The CDR3: CASTPSFDRSGNQPQHF. The CDR3, as DNA: TGTGCCAGTACCCCTAGCTTCGACAGGTCTGGGAATCAGCCCCAGCATTTT. Combining the CDR3 with reference TRBV19 and TRBJ1-5 gives the whole variable domain DGGITQSPKYLFRKEGQNVTLSCEQNLNHDAMYWYRQDPGQGLRLIYYSQIVNDFQKGDIAEGYSVSREKKESFPLTVTSAQKNPTAFYLCASTPSFDRSGNQPQHFGDGTRLSIL.